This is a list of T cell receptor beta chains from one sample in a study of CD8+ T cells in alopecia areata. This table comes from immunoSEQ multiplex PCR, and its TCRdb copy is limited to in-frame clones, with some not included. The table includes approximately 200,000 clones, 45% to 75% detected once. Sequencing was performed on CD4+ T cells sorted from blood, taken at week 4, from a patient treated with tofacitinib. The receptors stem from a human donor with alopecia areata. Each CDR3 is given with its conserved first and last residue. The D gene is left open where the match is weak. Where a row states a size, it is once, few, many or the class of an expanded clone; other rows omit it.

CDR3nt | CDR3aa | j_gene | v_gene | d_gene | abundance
TGCGCCAGCAGCCTCAACTGGGACGGATTCGAAAAACTGTTTTTT | CASSLNWDGFEKLFF | TRBJ1-4 | TRBV4-1 | - | -
TGCGCCAGCAGCCAATTCTTTCAGGGGATGGACGAGCAGTACTTC | CASSQFFQGMDEQYF | TRBJ2-7 | TRBV4-1 | - | -
TGCGCCAGCAGCTATCCGGGGCAGGGAATCTCCGAGCAGTACTTC | CASSYPGQGISEQYF | TRBJ2-7 | TRBV4-1 | - | once
TGCAGCGTGGGCCGGGACAGCAATCAGCCCCAGCATTTT | CSVGRDSNQPQHF | TRBJ1-5 | TRBV29-1 | - | -
TGTGCCAGCTCACAGGGCAAAGGGCAGAAGCGGCACGAGCAGTACTTC | CASSQGKGQKRHEQYF | TRBJ2-7 | TRBV18 | - | few
TGTGCCAGCAGCTTGAGCTGGGATCAAGAGACCCAGTACTTC | CASSLSWDQETQYF | TRBJ2-5 | TRBV5-4 | - | -
TGTGCCAGCAGCTCTGTTCGTTCGGATGGCTACACCTTC | CASSSVRSDGYTF | TRBJ1-2 | TRBV7-9 | - | -
TGTGCCAGCAGTATCGGGGGGCGCGCAGATACGCAGTATTTT | CASSIGGRADTQYF | TRBJ2-3 | TRBV2 | - | -
TGTGCCAGCAGCAAGACTAGCGGGGCGCCAGATACGCAGTATTTT | CASSKTSGAPDTQYF | TRBJ2-3 | TRBV28 | TRBD2 | -
TGTGCCAGTAGTCCCCGGACAGGGGACTCCTATAATTCACCCCTCCACTTT | CASSPRTGDSYNSPLHF | TRBJ1-6 | TRBV19 | TRBD1 | -
TGTGCCAGTAATTCACCCCCGGGACAGACCTATAATTCACCCCTCCACTTT | CASNSPPGQTYNSPLHF | TRBJ1-6 | TRBV19 | TRBD1 | -
TGTGCCAGCAACATGGACAGGGGGCAAACTGAAGCTTTCTTT | CASNMDRGQTEAFF | TRBJ1-1 | TRBV2 | TRBD1 | -
TGTGCCAGCGAGCGGGACCACCAAGAGACCCAGTACTTC | CASERDHQETQYF | TRBJ2-5 | TRBV6-6 | TRBD2 | -
TGTGCCAGCAGCCACAAGGGGGCGGGGACTGAAGCTTTCTTT | CASSHKGAGTEAFF | TRBJ1-1 | TRBV7-9 | TRBD1 | -
TGTGCCAGCTCACCAGTTCTGCGGGGTAATGAGCAGTTCTTC | CASSPVLRGNEQFF | TRBJ2-1 | TRBV18 | - | -
TGTGCCAGCAGTTTATCGAAAAGACCAGGGGCTGCGGAGACCCAGTACTTC | CASSLSKRPGAAETQYF | TRBJ2-5 | TRBV27 | - | -
TGTGCCAGTAGTACCGGGACAGGGGGACCCTACGAGCAGTACTTC | CASSTGTGGPYEQYF | TRBJ2-7 | TRBV19 | TRBD1 | -
TGCGCCAGCAGCCAAGATCGGCAGGGCGTTAGGCCCCTCCACTTT | CASSQDRQGVRPLHF | TRBJ1-6 | TRBV4-3 | - | -
TGCAGTGCCCAGCGGGGCGAGCAGTACTTC | CSAQRGEQYF | TRBJ2-7 | TRBV20-1 | TRBD2 | -
TGCGCCAGCAGCCCGAACCCAAGACTACCGCGGGGCGAGCAGTACTTC | CASSPNPRLPRGEQYF | TRBJ2-7 | TRBV5-1 | - | -
TGTGCCTGGAGAGACCCAGGGGGACTAGGCAATGAGCAGTTCTTC | CAWRDPGGLGNEQFF | TRBJ2-1 | TRBV30 | - | -
TGTGCCAGCTCACCAAAGGGAGGGTCCTCCTACGAGCAGTACTTC | CASSPKGGSSYEQYF | TRBJ2-7 | TRBV18 | TRBD2 | few
TGTGCCTGGAGAAATAATTCACCCCTCCACTTT | CAWRNNSPLHF | TRBJ1-6 | TRBV30 | - | few
TGTGCCAGCAGTTTATCGTGGTCTATGGCGGGGGGGCCTCAGGAGACCCAGTACTTC | CASSLSWSMAGGPQETQYF | TRBJ2-5 | TRBV27 | TRBD2 | -
TGTGCCTGGTGTCCCAGGGCCCGGGGTTCACCCCTCCACTTT | CAWCPRARGSPLHF | TRBJ1-6 | TRBV30 | - | -
TGTGCCAGCAGCTTGGGGCAGGGGGTTAATTCACCCCTCCACTTT | CASSLGQGVNSPLHF | TRBJ1-6 | TRBV5-6 | TRBD1 | -
TGTGCCAGCAGCCCCACAGGGGCCGGGGCCAACGTCCTGACTTTC | CASSPTGAGANVLTF | TRBJ2-6 | TRBV7-9 | TRBD1 | few
TGTGCCTGGAATCCCCCCGGGGTCGATGAGACCCAGTACTTC | CAWNPPGVDETQYF | TRBJ2-5 | TRBV30 | - | -
TGTGCCAGCACCGCCGTGTGGGGAGCTGGAAACACTGAAGCTTTCTTT | CASTAVWGAGNTEAFF | TRBJ1-1 | TRBV28 | - | -
TGTGCCTGGCCTCCCTGGGGGGCGGACGGCTACACCTTC | CAWPPWGADGYTF | TRBJ1-2 | TRBV30 | - | -
TGTGCCAGCTCACGCACTAGCGGGGGAACGGAGACCCAGTACTTC | CASSRTSGGTETQYF | TRBJ2-5 | TRBV18 | TRBD2 | -
TGCAGCGTTGAGGAGTTTCGGGGGCCCGATGGCTACACCTTC | CSVEEFRGPDGYTF | TRBJ1-2 | TRBV29-1 | - | few
TGTGCCATCAGTTCGGGACAGAGGGGATCTAACTATGGCTACACCTTC | CAISSGQRGSNYGYTF | TRBJ1-2 | TRBV10-3 | TRBD1 | once
TGCGCCAGCAGCTTGGTCTCGCGGAACCAAGAGACCCAGTACTTC | CASSLVSRNQETQYF | TRBJ2-5 | TRBV5-1 | - | -
TGTGCCTGGGTCCGACGGGGGGGTTCCACCTACGAGCAGTACTTC | CAWVRRGGSTYEQYF | TRBJ2-7 | TRBV30 | TRBD2 | few
TGTGCCAGCAGCCAGCCGGGACAGGGGCGCGAGCAGTACTTC | CASSQPGQGREQYF | TRBJ2-7 | TRBV5-4 | TRBD1 | -